Below, one T cell receptor (beta chain) is given with its context. This clonotype showed up just a few times. The clone's antigen remains unknown. Within one base of it there is no much larger clone, and no base qualities were kept. The cysteine opens and the phenylalanine closes a CDR3 of 13 amino acids. Only CDR3 DNA remains: 39 bases, in frame from the first base. CDR1 and CDR2, per the germline V gene, are SGHNT and YENEEA. Trimming takes 5 bases from V and 3 bases from J, and the germline ends sit 10 bases apart. Taken with the paper, the label for time point translates to: persistent/refractory GD, antithyroid drugs over 5 years with positive TRAb. RNA was extracted from PBMCs in TRIzol for both TCR sequencing and RNA sequencing. The diagnosis of Graves' disease was made according to American Thyroid Association guidelines. Recruitment of patients was carried out at an endocrinology department in Xi'an, China. Each patient gave around 9.2 milliliters of peripheral blood, collected in an EDTA anticoagulant tube. Ficoll Paque Plus density gradient separation was used to isolate PBMCs, and no additional T cell sorting was done. An Agilent 2100 Bioanalyzer and agarose gel were used to check RNA quality, while a NanoDrop 2000 measured RNA concentration.

The receptor library was made with multiplex PCR. The sample was run on an Illumina HiSeq 4000. CDR3 regions were amplified by Arm-PCR with iRepertoire HTBI primers to construct TCR beta libraries. Gel purification was performed on PCR products prior to sequencing. The source study handled its data this way. Gene usage analysis of CDR3 amino acid clonotypes relied on the approximately 60 TRBV and around 14 TRBJ segments identified across samples. Filtered high-quality paired reads were merged into contigs using COPE and FqMerger. BLAST was used to align contigs to the IMGT TRBV, TRBD and TRBJ reference genes, and CDR3 was defined following IMGT. Clonotypes above 0.1% frequency were classified as highly expanded clones. Shannon entropy was used to measure repertoire diversity, and the Gini coefficient was used to measure V-J evenness. Public clonotypes were defined as clonotypes shared by more than one individual. TCRdb cleaned the public reads at Q25 with fastp, built clones with MiXCR and kept in-frame beta chains. Entries that share a CDR3 protein sequence are merged under the most common genes and DNA. These V and J calls are TCRdb output, not the study's own analysis. Counted in this sample were roughly 430,000 distinct CDR3 sequences; under 25% of them appeared once. The top ten constitute approximately 14% of the sample.

The sample is drawn from a study of regulatory T cells in long-lasting Graves disease (dated by TCRdb to about 2021). Study-wide context: Persistent Graves' disease was defined as antithyroid drug treatment for over 5 years with persistently positive TSH receptor autoantibodies. Persistent Graves' disease patients were compared with newly diagnosed Graves' disease patients by peripheral blood TCR sequencing and RNA sequencing. TCR sequencing covered about 13 persistent and around 20 newly diagnosed Graves' disease patients, about 35 samples in total. The study was conducted in China and was registered as a clinical trial. Persistent Graves' disease patients in the clinical cohort had taken antithyroid drugs for approximately 9.5 years on average. What the work shows at the level of the full study, not this receptor alone: Compared with newly diagnosed patients, persistent Graves' disease patients had lower TCR Shannon entropy and fewer highly expanded clones, which suggests clonal expansion. Sequencing and analysis were restricted to the TCR beta chain. Preferential use of TRBV28, TRBJ1-2 and TRBJ2-5 was observed in persistent disease, whereas TRBV20-1 and TRBJ2-1 were favored in newly diagnosed disease. The authors noted that the small sample size was a limitation that may lower accuracy. The study examined only peripheral blood because the primary lesion, thyroid tissue, could not be accessed. More public clonotypes were shared among persistent patients (roughly 2,900) than among newly diagnosed patients (roughly 1,000).

This sample comprised peripheral blood mononuclear cells (PBMCs), obtained when the disease was refractory, from a patient treated with antithyroid drugs. The sequence was collected from a female donor with Graves disease. The chain links TRBV11-3 with TRBJ1-1; no confident D gene assignment can be made. The CDR3 region has the sequence CASSGVSYTEAFF. The DNA sequence is TGTGCCAGCAGCGGGGTAAGCTACACTGAAGCTTTCTTT.